This entry lists 10 T cell receptor beta chains sequenced from one sample in a study of T cells in Graves' hyperthyroidism and ophthalmopathy (dated by TCRdb to between 2018 and 2021). The library was built by means of multiplex PCR. The reads were generated on an Illumina HiSeq 2000. TCR beta CDR3 regions were amplified from RNA transcripts. A first-round RT-PCR of the TCR CDR3 used the HTBI primer set with the Qiagen OneStep RT-PCR kit. Through fastp at Q25 and MiXCR, TCRdb rebuilt clones from the public reads, retaining in-frame beta chains. One record per CDR3 amino acid sequence lists the most common genes and DNA. The sample includes about 210,000 distinct CDR3 sequences, with 15% to 20% observed a single time. Approximately 50% of the sample is taken by the ten largest. The material sequenced was blood. Receptor source: a man in his fifties with Graves' hyperthyroidism.

Only a few counts were recorded for this clonotype. This clone may be a read error of a much larger clone one base away. The V gene is TRBV12-3 or TRBV12-4, the J gene TRBJ2-7, with D hard to call. This CDR3 region has 14 residues. The CDR3 region is CANSLDGGSYEQYF. CDR3 nucleotides: TGTGCCAACAGTTTAGATGGCGGCTCCTACGAGCAGTACTTC.

This clonotype was detected ten times or more. The chain combines TRBV2 with TRBJ1-6; no clear D. The germline V gene encodes CDR1 SNHLY and CDR2 FYNNEI. This CDR3 has 11 amino acids. Trimming shortened V by 1 base and J by 14 bases, and 6 bases separated the two germline ends. The CDR3 DNA reads TGTGCCAGCAGTGAAGTTGTGACCCTCCACTTT. It translates to CASSEVVTLHF. The variable domain in full, completed from reference TRBV2 and TRBJ1-6, reads EPEVTQTPSHQVTQMGQEVILRCVPISNHLYFYWYRQILGQKVEFLVSFYNNEISEKSEIFDDQFSVERPDGSNFTLKIRSTKLEDSAMYFCASSEVVTLHFGNGTRLTVT.

The V and J genes are TRBV5-1 and TRBJ2-1; D could derive from TRBD1 or TRBD2 (5 bases each). CDR1 and CDR2 (germline): SGHRS, YFSETQ. V was clipped by 4 bases and J by 8 bases, with 19 bases between them. The CDR3 is made up of 15 amino acids. The CDR3 DNA follows: TGCGCCAGCAGCCTACGGGACCCCAGGATGGATGAGCAGTTCTTC. It translates to CASSLRDPRMDEQFF.

This clonotype appeared many times. V gene TRBV28 combines with J gene TRBJ2-7; possibly TRBD2 for D (5 bases). Trimming pared 5 bases from V and 3 bases from J, leaving 17 bases between. The CDR3 contains 15 residues. The germline gives CDR1 MDHEN, CDR2 SYDVKM. The CDR3 spells CASSLRAYGVYEQYF. The DNA for the CDR3 is TGTGCCAGCAGTCTCCGGGCCTACGGGGTCTACGAGCAGTACTTC. Together with reference TRBV28 and TRBJ2-7, the CDR3 gives the full variable domain: DVKVTQSSRYLVKRTGEKVFLECVQDMDHENMFWYRQDPGLGLRLIYFSYDVKMKEKGDIPEGYSVSREKKERFSLILESASTNQTSMYLCASSLRAYGVYEQYFGPGTRLTVT.

This clonotype has a count of ten or more. This rearrangement joins TRBV28 to TRBJ2-2; the match to TRBD2 covers 11 bases. J was trimmed by 8 bases and V by 1 base; bases with no gene match: 3. CDR1 and CDR2 (germline): MDHEN, SYDVKM. CDR3 length: 15 residues. CDR3: CASSLSLAGVGELFF. CDR3 sequence (DNA): TGTGCCAGCAGTTTATCACTAGCGGGAGTTGGGGAGCTGTTTTTT. The full variable domain, in which reference TRBV28 and TRBJ2-2 provide the parts outside the CDR3, is DVKVTQSSRYLVKRTGEKVFLECVQDMDHENMFWYRQDPGLGLRLIYFSYDVKMKEKGDIPEGYSVSREKKERFSLILESASTNQTSMYLCASSLSLAGVGELFFGEGSRLTVL.

This clonotype has more than one count but fewer than ten. The chain combines TRBV5-1 with TRBJ2-4, with TRBD2 matching over 7 bases. The CDR3 has 15 amino acids. The germline CDR1 and CDR2 sequences are SGHRS and YFSETQ. The V segment lost 3 bases and the J segment 6 bases; nucleotides outside the gene matches: 9. DNA for the CDR3: TGCGCCAGCAGCTCGTCTGGCGGGGGAGGAAACATTCAGTACTTC. This encodes CASSSSGGGGNIQYF.

This clonotype occurred many times. V usage is TRBV10-3 and J usage is TRBJ1-1; the D gene is possibly TRBD1 (5 bases). V lost 0 bases and J lost 4, with 9 bases in between. Germline CDR1 ENHRY, CDR2 SYGVKD. CDR3 length: 14 residues. CDR3 sequence (DNA): TGTGCCATCAGTGAGTCGGGGGGATTCACTGAAGCTTTCTTT. Protein sequence: CAISESGGFTEAFF.

This clonotype was counted at least ten times. The chain links TRBV6-2 or TRBV6-3 to TRBJ2-5; 14 bases fit TRBD2. V lost 7 bases to trimming and J lost 3 bases; unmatched junction nucleotides: 4. The CDR3 extends over 15 amino acids. The germline gives CDR1 MNHEY, CDR2 SVGEGT. CDR3 sequence (DNA): TGTGCCAGCAACCCGGGACTAGCGGGAGAAGAGACCCAGTACTTC. It is translated as CASNPGLAGEETQYF.

This clonotype was counted at least ten times. This chain joins TRBV11-3 and TRBJ2-1; 12 nucleotides match TRBD1. Per germline, CDR1 SGHNT and CDR2 YENEEA. V dropped 4 bases and J dropped 7; count of bases not matched to a gene: 5. This CDR3 has 15 residues. The DNA for the CDR3 is TGTGCCAGCAGCTCGGGACAGGGGGCGCGGAATGAGCAGTTCTTC. Its protein product is CASSSGQGARNEQFF.

This sequence joins TRBV18 and TRBJ2-2; 9 nucleotides match TRBD2. The CDR3 consists of 15 residues. Trimming cost V 2 bases and J 4 bases; bases outside gene matches: 2. Germline-derived CDR1 and CDR2 are KGHSH and LQKENI. The CDR3 nucleotides read TGTGCCAGCTCACCAGAACTAGCGGGCACCGGGGAGCTGTTTTTT. As protein: CASSPELAGTGELFF.